These 20 T cell receptor beta chains were sequenced from one sample in a study of blood T cells in healthy people across ages. Alongside a J-beta primer mix, a sample-barcoded 5' primer served in a second PCR lasting roughly 6 to 11 cycles. TCRdb independently ran MiXCR on the 5' RACE reads; one entry per CDR3 protein. In the table there are about a million distinct CDR3 sequences, roughly two fifths of which are singletons. Sequenced material: blood. Receptors originate from a man between 18 and 29 years old in good health.

This clonotype was counted ten times or more. V usage is TRBV29-1 and J usage is TRBJ2-5; possible D gene TRBD2, 6 bases. From germline, CDR1 is SQVTM and CDR2 ANQGSEA. Trimming took off 7 bases at V and 4 bases at J, with 10 bases between the two ends. This CDR3 contains 11 residues. CDR3 DNA: TGCAGCGGGGGGGTTTTAGAGACCCAGTACTTC. Residues: CSGGVLETQYF.

The chain links TRBV20-1 to TRBJ1-2; 7 bases are a match to TRBD1. Looked up from germline, CDR1 is DFQATT and CDR2 is SNEGSKA (reference sequence). The CDR3 spans 11 residues. Trimming removed 7 bases from V and 5 bases from J; junction bases left unmatched: 4. The CDR3 DNA is TGCAGTGGGACAGGCGAGTATGGCTACACCTTC. Encoded protein: CSGTGEYGYTF.

The J gene is TRBJ2-1, the V gene TRBV18; no reliable D call. Trimming took off 1 base at V and 13 bases at J, with 14 bases between the two ends. This CDR3 has 13 residues. Germline V gene data show CDR1 as KGHSH and CDR2 as LQKENI. The CDR3 loop is CASSPLGMETQFF. CDR3 coding DNA: TGTGCCAGCTCACCACTAGGGATGGAGACCCAGTTCTTC.

The table lists this clonotype with a few counts. The CDR3 DNA is TGTGCCAGCAGCTTATTGGGTAGGCCCTATGGCTACACCTTC. Amino acids: CASSLLGRPYGYTF. The chain uses TRBV13 and TRBJ1-2; D not certain. The ends were cut back, 2 bases at V and 4 bases at J, with 11 bases in the middle. The CDR3 spans 14 residues. Germline CDR1 is PRHDT and CDR2 is FYEKMQ (reference sequence).

The chain combines TRBV10-3 with TRBJ1-1; no firm D call. CDR1 ENHRY and CDR2 SYGVKD come from the germline V gene. The CDR3 covers 13 residues. The V gene lost 4 bases and the J gene lost 0 bases, with 6 bases spanning the gap. In nucleotides, the CDR3 is TGTGCCATCAGTGGAATTTTGAACACTGAAGCTTTCTTT. Its protein is CAISGILNTEAFF.

This clonotype was seen a single time. At one of its ends the junction is not consistent with the germline gene, which may arise from a read error. This chain links TRBV4-3 with TRBJ1-1; possible D gene TRBD1, 5 bases. Germline-derived CDR1 and CDR2 are LGHNA and YSLEER. This CDR3 comprises 13 residues. CDR3 in DNA: TGCGCCAGCAGCCAGGATGGTGGGACTGAAGTTTTCTTT. This encodes CASSQDGGTEVFF.

The gene calls are TRBV7-2 and TRBJ1-2; the D is unclear. Germline CDR1 SGHTA, CDR2 FQGNSA. CDR3 size: 13 residues. The V and J ends lost 5 bases and 4 bases respectively, with 11 bases between them. CDR3: CASSAMVFYGYTF. CDR3 sequence (DNA): TGTGCCAGCAGCGCTATGGTTTTCTATGGCTACACCTTC.

There are a few counts of this clonotype. The rearrangement uses TRBV15 and TRBJ1-1; possible D gene TRBD1, 5 bases. Trimming removed 0 bases from V and 2 bases from J, with 10 bases in between. CDR1 LNHNV and CDR2 YYDKDF come from the germline V gene (reference sequence). The CDR3 contains 15 residues. The CDR3 coding sequence is TGTGCCACCAGCAGAGAACAGGCCTTTAACACTGAAGCTTTCTTT. Its translation: CATSREQAFNTEAFF.

The rearrangement joins TRBV24-1 to TRBJ1-2; D remains unclear. The V gene lost 8 bases and the J gene lost 4 bases, with 16 bases spanning the gap. In germline, CDR1 is KGHDR, CDR2 SFDVKD. The CDR3 length is 14 residues. The CDR3 sequence is CATTDPRVTYGYTF. The CDR3 bases are TGTGCCACCACCGACCCCCGGGTCACCTATGGCTACACCTTC.

This clonotype was observed at least ten times. V and J are TRBV29-1 and TRBJ2-5; D is possibly TRBD1 (6 bases). This CDR3 region has 13 residues. With 5 bases removed from V and 5 bases from J, the gap between germline ends came to 15 bases. Germline CDR1 and CDR2: SQVTM and ANQGSEA. The CDR3 sequence: CSVYRVLGETQYF. CDR3 nucleotide sequence: TGCAGCGTTTACAGGGTCCTTGGGGAGACCCAGTACTTC.

A note on this clonotype: The germline gene is not matched at one end of the junction; a read error may be the cause. The gene calls are TRBV4-3 and TRBJ2-1, with TRBD2 identical over 8 bases. The CDR3 sequence is 18 residues long. The germline V gene encodes CDR1 LGHNA and CDR2 YSLEER. Here the CDR3 reads CTSSGELSGASSYNEQFF. The CDR3 DNA is TGCACCAGCAGCGGAGAACTTAGCGGGGCGAGCTCCTACAATGAGCAGTTCTTC.

This clonotype was picked up many times. Germline is not matched at one junction end, which may reflect a read error. J is TRBJ1-2 and V is TRBV5-1; no clear D. CDR3 length: 14 amino acids. Germline V gene data show CDR1 as SGHRS and CDR2 as YFSETQ. CDR3 residues: CASSLEGRNYGYTF. Here the CDR3 DNA reads TGTGCCAGCAGCTTAGAGGGCAGAAACTATGGCTACACCTTC. The whole variable domain, remainder taken from reference TRBV5-1 and TRBJ1-2, is KAGVTQTPRYLIKTRGQQVTLSCSPISGHRSVSWYQQTPGQGLQFLFEYFSETQRNKGNFPGRFSGRQFSNSRSEMNVSTLELGDSALYLCASSLEGRNYGYTFGSGTRLTVV.

This clonotype was seen more than once but under ten times. The chain links TRBV28 to TRBJ2-1; TRBD2 is a possible D gene (5 bases). V was shortened by 6 bases and J by 10 bases, with 16 bases between the two germline ends. In germline, CDR1 is MDHEN, CDR2 SYDVKM. The CDR3 length is 13 residues. The CDR3 sequence: CASSAGPLTEQFF. The CDR3 region has the DNA TGTGCCAGCAGCGCGGGTCCCCTGACCGAGCAGTTCTTC.

The gene calls are TRBV4-1 and TRBJ2-7; 8 bases line up with TRBD1. V trimming: 0 bases; J trimming: 0 bases; junction bases outside the gene matches: 1. Germline CDR1 and CDR2: MGHRA and YSYEKL. The CDR3 spans 15 residues. The CDR3 region is CASSQDDRGSYEQYF. The CDR3 DNA is TGCGCCAGCAGCCAAGACGACAGGGGCTCCTACGAGCAGTACTTC.

This chain uses TRBV18 with TRBJ2-5, with 9 nucleotides matching TRBD1. The DNA matches TRBJ2-7 better at its end, which makes the J call doubtful. Germline CDR1 KGHSH, CDR2 LQKENI. The CDR3 is 14 amino acids. The CDR3 is CASRASGTGNEQYF. In DNA, the CDR3 is TGTGCTAGCCGCGCCTCCGGGACAGGGAACGAGCAGTACTTC.

The J gene is TRBJ2-3, the V gene TRBV5-1, with 7 bases identical to TRBD2. Germline trimming cut 2 bases from V and 0 bases from J; bases unmatched to any gene: 3. This CDR3 is 15 amino acids long. CDR1 is SGHRS, CDR2 YFSETQ, per germline. The CDR3 loop reads CASSFLAESTDTQYF. CDR3 sequence (DNA): TGCGCCAGCAGCTTTCTAGCGGAGAGCACAGATACGCAGTATTTT.

The CDR3 reads CASSQFGLAGDGSYNEQFF. DNA for the CDR3: TGCGCCAGCAGCCAATTTGGACTAGCGGGGGATGGGTCCTACAATGAGCAGTTCTTC. The V gene is TRBV4-3, the J gene TRBJ2-1; TRBD2 agrees at 13 bases. The ends lost 2 bases at V and 1 base at J; junction bases unmatched: 8. Germline V lookup: CDR1 LGHNA, CDR2 YSLEER. The CDR3 length is 19 residues.

This chain connects TRBV20-1 to TRBJ1-1; D unresolved. This CDR3 contains 16 residues. V was trimmed by 0 bases and J by 3 bases, leaving 17 bases between them. CDR1 is DFQATT, CDR2 SNEGSKA, per germline (reference sequence). CDR3 nucleotide sequence: TGCAGTGCTAGAGATCATAAGGGTGAAGAGGACACTGAAGCTTTCTTT. It codes for CSARDHKGEEDTEAFF.

This clonotype was counted ten times or more. The J gene is TRBJ1-2, the V gene TRBV12-3 or TRBV12-4; D uncertain. This CDR3 is 13 amino acids long. Trimming left V 5 bases short and J 4 bases short, with 11 bases between. CDR3 nucleotides: TGTGCCAGCAGTGCGTCGACGGGCTATGGCTACACCTTC. This sequence encodes CASSASTGYGYTF.

The table lists this clonotype with a few counts. The genes are TRBV20-1 and TRBJ2-2; possible D gene TRBD2, 6 bases. CDR1 DFQATT and CDR2 SNEGSKA come from the germline V gene (reference sequence). The CDR3 loop spans 17 amino acids. The ends were cut back, 2 bases at V and 0 bases at J, with 16 bases in the middle. CDR3 sequence: CSARRTAGSPNTGELFF. DNA for the CDR3: TGCAGTGCTAGACGAACGGCCGGGAGTCCGAACACCGGGGAGCTGTTTTTT.